The clone carrying this T cell receptor (beta chain) was counted at least ten times. Its specificity is not known. The CDR3 extends over 12 amino acids. Per the germline V gene, CDR1 is SQVTM and CDR2 is ANQGSEA. The V and J ends lost 4 bases and 1 base respectively, with 7 bases between them. With iRepertoire HTBI primers and Arm-PCR of CDR3 regions, TCR beta libraries were built. Per the study methods: Samples revealed approximately 67 TRBV and 11 to 15 TRBJ segments. TCRdb redid the calling of the multiplex PCR reads with MiXCR, one entry per CDR3 protein. These V and J calls are TCRdb output, not the study's own analysis. Of 400,000 to 450,000 distinct CDR3 sequences listed, less than 20% were seen once; the top ten hold around 11%. These data are taken from a study of regulatory T cells in long-lasting Graves disease. Indicated time point: newly diagnosed GD, antithyroid drugs for less than 3 months. There was RNA extracted from PBMCs, and the TCR library was made from it.

Study observations and caveats: Relative to new patients (under 1,000), persistent patients exhibited greater sharing of public clonotypes (more than 2,500).

Separately, the same data were catalogued under a study of T cells in Graves' hyperthyroidism and ophthalmopathy.

V is TRBV29-1 and J is TRBJ1-1; D is unresolved. Material: peripheral blood mononuclear cells (PBMCs), obtained at new diagnosis, from a patient treated with antithyroid drugs. The TCR sequence derives from a woman aged 30 to 39 with Graves disease. CDR3 DNA sequence: TGCAGCGTTGGTATCACGAACACTGAAGCTTTCTTT. It encodes CSVGITNTEAFF.